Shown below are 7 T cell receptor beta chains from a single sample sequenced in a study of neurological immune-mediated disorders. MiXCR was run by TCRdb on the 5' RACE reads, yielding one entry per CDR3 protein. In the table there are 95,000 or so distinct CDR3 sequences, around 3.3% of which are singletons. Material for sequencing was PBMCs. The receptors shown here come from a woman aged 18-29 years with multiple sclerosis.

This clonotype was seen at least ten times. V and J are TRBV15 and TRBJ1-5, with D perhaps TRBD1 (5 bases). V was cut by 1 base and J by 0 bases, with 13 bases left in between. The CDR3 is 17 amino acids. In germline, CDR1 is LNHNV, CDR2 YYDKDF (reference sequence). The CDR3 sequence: CATSRVGTDYSNQPQHF. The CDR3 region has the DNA TGTGCCACCAGCAGAGTGGGGACCGATTATAGCAATCAGCCCCAGCATTTT.

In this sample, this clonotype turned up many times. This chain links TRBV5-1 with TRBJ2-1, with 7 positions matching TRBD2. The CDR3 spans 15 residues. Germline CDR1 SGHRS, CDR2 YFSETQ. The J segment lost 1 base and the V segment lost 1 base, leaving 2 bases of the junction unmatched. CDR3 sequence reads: CASSLSAGSYNEQFF. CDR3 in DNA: TGCGCCAGCAGCTTGTCAGCGGGATCCTACAATGAGCAGTTCTTC.

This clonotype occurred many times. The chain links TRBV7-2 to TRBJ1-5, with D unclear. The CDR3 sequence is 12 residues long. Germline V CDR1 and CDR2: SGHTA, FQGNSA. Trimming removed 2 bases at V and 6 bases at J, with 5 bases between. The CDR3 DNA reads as TGTGCCAGCAGCTTAATGGGTCAGCCCCAGCATTTT. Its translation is CASSLMGQPQHF.

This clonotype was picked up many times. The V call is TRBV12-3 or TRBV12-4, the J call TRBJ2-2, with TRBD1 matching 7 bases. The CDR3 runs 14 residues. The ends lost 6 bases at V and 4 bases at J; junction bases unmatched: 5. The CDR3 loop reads CASRSYRGTGELFF. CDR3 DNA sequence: TGTGCCAGCAGGTCGTACAGGGGCACCGGGGAGCTGTTTTTT.

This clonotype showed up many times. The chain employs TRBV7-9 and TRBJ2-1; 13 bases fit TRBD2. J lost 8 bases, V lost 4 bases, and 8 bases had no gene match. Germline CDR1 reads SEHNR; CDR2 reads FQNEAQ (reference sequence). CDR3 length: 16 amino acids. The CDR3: CASSYTSGRAEDEQFF. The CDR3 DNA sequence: TGTGCCAGCAGCTATACTAGCGGGAGGGCCGAGGATGAGCAGTTCTTC.

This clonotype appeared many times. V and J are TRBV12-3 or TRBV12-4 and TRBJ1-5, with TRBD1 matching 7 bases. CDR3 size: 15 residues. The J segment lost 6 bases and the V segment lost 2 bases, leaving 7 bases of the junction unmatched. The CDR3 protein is CASSLSQGNSQPQHF. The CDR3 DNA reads TGTGCCAGCAGTTTATCACAGGGGAATTCTCAGCCCCAGCATTTT.

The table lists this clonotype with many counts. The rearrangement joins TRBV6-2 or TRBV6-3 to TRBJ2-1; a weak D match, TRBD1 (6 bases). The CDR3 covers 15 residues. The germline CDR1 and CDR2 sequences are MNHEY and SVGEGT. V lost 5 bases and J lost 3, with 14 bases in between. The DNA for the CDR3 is TGTGCCAGCAGTCCTGCCCTGACAGGCTACAATGAGCAGTTCTTC. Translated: CASSPALTGYNEQFF.